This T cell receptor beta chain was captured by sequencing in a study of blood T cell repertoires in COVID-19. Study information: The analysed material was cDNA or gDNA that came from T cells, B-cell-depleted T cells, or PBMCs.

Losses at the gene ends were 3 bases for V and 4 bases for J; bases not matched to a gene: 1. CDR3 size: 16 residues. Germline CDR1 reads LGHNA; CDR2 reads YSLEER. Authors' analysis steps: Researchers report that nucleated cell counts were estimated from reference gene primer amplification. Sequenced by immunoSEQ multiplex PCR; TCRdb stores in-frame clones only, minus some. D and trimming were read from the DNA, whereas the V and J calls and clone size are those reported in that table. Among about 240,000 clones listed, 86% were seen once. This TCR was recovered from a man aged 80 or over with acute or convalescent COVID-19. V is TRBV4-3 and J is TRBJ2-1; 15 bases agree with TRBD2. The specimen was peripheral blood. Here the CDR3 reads CASSQGTSGGYNEQFF. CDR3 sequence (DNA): TGCGCCAGCAGCCAGGGGACTAGCGGGGGGTACAATGAGCAGTTCTTC.